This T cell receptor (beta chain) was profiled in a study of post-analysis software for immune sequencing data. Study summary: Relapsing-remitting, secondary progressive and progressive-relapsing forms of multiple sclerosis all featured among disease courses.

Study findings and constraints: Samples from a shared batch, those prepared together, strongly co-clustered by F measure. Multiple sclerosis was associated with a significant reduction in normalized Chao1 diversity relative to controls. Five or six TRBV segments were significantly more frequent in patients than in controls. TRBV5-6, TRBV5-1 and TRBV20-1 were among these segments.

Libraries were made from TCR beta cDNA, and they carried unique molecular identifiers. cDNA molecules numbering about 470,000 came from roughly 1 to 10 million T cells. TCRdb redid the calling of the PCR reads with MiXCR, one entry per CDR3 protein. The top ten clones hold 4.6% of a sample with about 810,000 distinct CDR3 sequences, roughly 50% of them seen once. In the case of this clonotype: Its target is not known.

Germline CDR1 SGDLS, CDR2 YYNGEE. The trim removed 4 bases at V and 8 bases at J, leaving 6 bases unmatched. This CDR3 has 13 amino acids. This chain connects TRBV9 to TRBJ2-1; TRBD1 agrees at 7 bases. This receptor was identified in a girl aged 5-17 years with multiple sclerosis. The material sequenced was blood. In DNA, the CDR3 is TGTGCCAGCAGCCTTCAGGGGGATTATGAGCAGTTCTTC. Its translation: CASSLQGDYEQFF.